The 10 T cell receptor beta chains below come from one sample, sequenced in a study of technical replicates of blood from a handful of donors. Measured with immunoSEQ multiplex PCR; TCRdb has only the in-frame clones, and not every one. The sample records about 88,000 clones, 80% to 95% being singletons. Sample: T cells isolated from PBMCs. These receptor sequences come from a human donor in good health.

The gene calls are TRBV5-6 and TRBJ2-7; D is unresolved. The CDR3 loop spans 14 amino acids. Trimming removed 0 bases at V and 2 bases at J, with 9 bases between. Germline V gene data show CDR1 as SGHDT and CDR2 as YYEEEE. Here the CDR3 reads CASSLAEVTYEQYF. CDR3 coding DNA: TGTGCCAGCAGCTTGGCCGAGGTAACCTACGAGCAGTACTTC. The full variable domain, with the rest looked up from reference TRBV5-6 and TRBJ2-7, is DAGVTQSPTHLIKTRGQQVTLRCSPKSGHDTVSWYQQALGQGPQFIFQYYEEEERQRGNFPDRFSGHQFPNYSSELNVNALLLGDSALYLCASSLAEVTYEQYFGPGTRLTVT.

The genes are TRBV2 and TRBJ1-1; 7 bases align to TRBD1. The CDR3 totals 13 residues. V gave up 10 bases and J gave up 1 base; unmatched junction bases: 6. Germline CDR1 reads SNHLY; CDR2 reads FYNNEI. The CDR3 here is CANRQGGNTEAFF. DNA of the CDR3: TGTGCCAACCGACAGGGCGGGAACACTGAAGCTTTCTTT.

The J gene is TRBJ2-1, the V gene TRBV4-1; TRBD1 aligns across 9 bases. V was clipped by 4 bases and J by 2 bases; unmatched bases: 3. The CDR3 length is 15 residues. Germline CDR1 is MGHRA and CDR2 is YSYEKL. CDR3 protein: CASSPGTGTYNEQFF. CDR3 DNA: TGCGCCAGCAGCCCCGGGACAGGGACCTACAATGAGCAGTTCTTC.

V is TRBV6-5 and J is TRBJ2-7, with D possibly matching TRBD1 (6 bases). The V gene lost 4 bases and the J gene lost 2 bases, with 15 bases spanning the gap. Germline-derived CDR1 and CDR2 are MNHEY and SVGAGI. There are 15 residues in the CDR3. The DNA for the CDR3 is TGTGCCAGCAGTTCCTTGACAGGACAAGCCTACGAGCAGTACTTC. Its protein is CASSSLTGQAYEQYF.

The chain couples TRBV4-1 to TRBJ1-2; 9 bases agree with TRBD1. CDR1 and CDR2 (germline): MGHRA, YSYEKL. The CDR3 loop spans 15 amino acids. The trim removed 0 bases at V and 5 bases at J, leaving 4 bases unmatched. DNA for the CDR3: TGCGCCAGCAGCCAAGATCGGGACAGGGTGTATGGCTACACCTTC. This translates into CASSQDRDRVYGYTF.

The rearrangement links TRBV6-5 to TRBJ2-1; 7 positions agree with TRBD2. CDR1 MNHEY and CDR2 SVGAGI come from the germline V gene. V gave up 6 bases and J gave up 3 bases; unmatched junction bases: 2. The CDR3 extends over 13 amino acids. As DNA, the CDR3 is TGTGCCAGCAGATCTAGCGGCTACAATGAGCAGTTCTTC. Translation: CASRSSGYNEQFF.

The genes are TRBV2 and TRBJ2-6, with a possible D match to TRBD1 (5 bases). Per germline, CDR1 SNHLY and CDR2 FYNNEI. CDR3 length: 13 amino acids. V was trimmed by 6 bases and J by 2 bases, leaving 5 bases between them. As DNA, the CDR3 is TGTGCCAGCAGGGACACTGGGGCCAACGTCCTGACTTTC. It translates to CASRDTGANVLTF.

This chain uses TRBV19 with TRBJ2-7; 10 bases match TRBD1. The CDR3 has 13 amino acids. Germline V gene data show CDR1 as LNHDA and CDR2 as SQIVND (reference sequence). V shed 6 bases, J shed 6 bases, and the junction held 5 bases outside the gene matches. For the CDR3, the DNA is TGTGCCAGTAGCCTCCGGGACAGGGGCGAGCAGTACTTC. Translation gives CASSLRDRGEQYF.

V gene TRBV28 combines with J gene TRBJ2-2; 9 positions match TRBD1. The trim removed 5 bases at V and 3 bases at J, leaving 7 bases unmatched. The CDR3 contains 16 residues. The germline V gene has CDR1 MDHEN and CDR2 SYDVKM. The CDR3 DNA follows: TGTGCCAGCAGTCTCCCGGGACAGGGATACACCGGGGAGCTGTTTTTT. It translates to CASSLPGQGYTGELFF.

The chain couples TRBV4-1 to TRBJ1-4; D remains ambiguous. Germline V gene lookup returns CDR1 MGHRA and CDR2 YSYEKL. V lost 2 bases, J lost 3 bases, and 10 bases lay in between. The length of the CDR3 is 15 residues. The CDR3 here is CASSQLSGANEKLFF. The CDR3, as DNA: TGCGCCAGCAGCCAACTGTCAGGCGCTAATGAAAAACTGTTTTTT.